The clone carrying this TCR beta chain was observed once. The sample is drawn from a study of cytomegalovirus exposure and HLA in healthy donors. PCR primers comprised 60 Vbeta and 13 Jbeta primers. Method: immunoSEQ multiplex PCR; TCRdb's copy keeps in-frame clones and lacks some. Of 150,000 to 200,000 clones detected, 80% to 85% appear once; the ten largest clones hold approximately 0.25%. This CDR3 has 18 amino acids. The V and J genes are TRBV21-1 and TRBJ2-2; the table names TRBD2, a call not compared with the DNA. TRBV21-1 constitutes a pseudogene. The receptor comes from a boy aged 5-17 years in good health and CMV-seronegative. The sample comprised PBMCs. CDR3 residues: CASSKRGIAGEWTGELFF. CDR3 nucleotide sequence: TGTGCCAGCAGCAAACGTGGTATAGCGGGAGAGTGGACCGGGGAGCTGTTTTTT.